What follows are 22 T cell receptor beta chains derived from one specimen sequenced in a study of identifying expanded T cells in peripheral blood. Assay used: immunoSEQ multiplex PCR; TCRdb lists only in-frame clones, some missing. Here the sample spans some 97,000 clones, 88% being singletons. The sequencing input was blood. These receptors all come from a person between 18 and 75 years old in good health.

The V call is TRBV7-9, the J call TRBJ2-7; 8 positions agree with TRBD2. The germline V gene encodes CDR1 SEHNR and CDR2 FQNEAQ (reference sequence). This CDR3 has 14 amino acids. Trimming at V came to 5 bases and at J to 7 bases, leaving 10 bases not matched to a gene. CDR3 nucleotides: TGTGCCAGCAGCCCCGGACTAGCAGGTCAGGAGCAGTACTTC. As protein: CASSPGLAGQEQYF.

V is TRBV4-2 and J is TRBJ2-1; D may be TRBD2 (5 bases). Trimming left V 0 bases short and J 10 bases short, with 19 bases between. The germline gives CDR1 LGHNA, CDR2 YNFKEQ. The CDR3 is 16 amino acids. CDR3 in amino acids: CASSQDIGLRSWEQFF. The DNA of the CDR3 is TGTGCCAGCAGCCAAGATATCGGACTCCGGTCGTGGGAGCAGTTCTTC.

The chain joins TRBV2 to TRBJ1-1; D remains unclear. The CDR3 is 13 amino acids. V was cut by 8 bases and J by 6 bases, with 16 bases left in between. Germline V CDR1 and CDR2: SNHLY, FYNNEI. The CDR3 nucleotides read TGTGCCAGCCCTCGAAGCTACCTGGCTGAAGCTTTCTTT. Translating gives CASPRSYLAEAFF.

This rearrangement joins TRBV6-5 to TRBJ2-1; 8 nucleotides line up with TRBD1. After removal of 7 bases from V and 4 bases from J, the junction contained 9 bases not matched to a gene. The CDR3 runs 15 residues. Germline loops: CDR1 MNHEY, CDR2 SVGAGI. CDR3 residues: CASKDSTGVYNEQFF. CDR3 sequence (DNA): TGTGCCAGCAAAGATTCGACAGGGGTATACAATGAGCAGTTCTTC.

The chain has TRBV19 and TRBJ1-3; no definite D call. V was clipped by 3 bases and J by 0 bases, with 9 bases between them. CDR3 length: 15 residues. Per the germline V gene, CDR1 is LNHDA and CDR2 is SQIVND (reference sequence). DNA of the CDR3: TGTGCCAGTAGTATGATCCCGGACTCTGGAAACACCATATATTTT. It specifies CASSMIPDSGNTIYF. Together with reference TRBV19 and TRBJ1-3, the CDR3 gives the full variable domain: DGGITQSPKYLFRKEGQNVTLSCEQNLNHDAMYWYRQDPGQGLRLIYYSQIVNDFQKGDIAEGYSVSREKKESFPLTVTSAQKNPTAFYLCASSMIPDSGNTIYFGEGSWLTVV.

The J gene is TRBJ1-2, the V gene TRBV6-6, with D possibly TRBD1 on 5 matching bases. The CDR3 contains 11 residues. In germline, CDR1 is MNHNY, CDR2 SVGAGI (reference sequence). The ends were cut back, 4 bases at V and 11 bases at J, with 11 bases in the middle. The CDR3 sequence is CASSSTGLYTF. The CDR3 DNA follows: TGTGCCAGCAGTTCCACAGGATTATACACCTTC.

CDR3 nucleotides: TGTGCCAGCGCTTTCGATGAAAAACTGTTTTTT. Protein product: CASAFDEKLFF. This chain links TRBV2 with TRBJ1-4; D remains unclear. Trimming removed 8 bases at V and 6 bases at J, with 7 bases between. This CDR3 comprises 11 residues. The germline CDR1 and CDR2 sequences are SNHLY and FYNNEI.

The chain recombines TRBV4-3 with TRBJ2-2; D is ambiguous. The germline gives CDR1 LGHNA, CDR2 YSLEER. Trimming removed 0 bases from V and 1 base from J, with 0 bases in between. The CDR3 is made up of 13 amino acids. The CDR3 nucleotides are TGCGCCAGCAGCCAAGAGAACACCGGGGAGCTGTTTTTT. Its translation is CASSQENTGELFF.

The J gene is TRBJ1-1, the V gene TRBV4-1, with D perhaps TRBD1 (6 bases). Germline loops: CDR1 MGHRA, CDR2 YSYEKL. Trimming removed 4 bases at V and 0 bases at J, with 12 bases between. The CDR3 is made up of 15 amino acids. The CDR3 sequence: CASSLKGGMNTEAFF. The CDR3 nucleotides read TGCGCCAGCAGCCTTAAGGGGGGGATGAACACTGAAGCTTTCTTT.

DNA of the CDR3: TGTGCCAGCAGTGAAGGGGGGTCGGGGGGACCTTCTGGCTACACCTTC. Protein: CASSEGGSGGPSGYTF. This chain joins TRBV2 and TRBJ1-2; TRBD1 might be the D (5 bases). The germline CDR1 and CDR2 sequences are SNHLY and FYNNEI. CDR3 size: 16 residues. Deletions cut 1 base from V and 7 bases from J, with 19 bases between.

J is TRBJ1-1 and V is TRBV5-1; D unclear. Germline values: CDR1 SGHRS, CDR2 YFSETQ. This CDR3 region has 12 residues. V dropped 2 bases and J dropped 5 bases, with 7 bases sitting between them. The CDR3 DNA is TGCGCCAGCAGCTTCATGGATACTGAAGCTTTCTTT. The encoded protein is CASSFMDTEAFF. Filled out from reference TRBV5-1 and TRBJ1-1, the complete variable domain reads KAGVTQTPRYLIKTRGQQVTLSCSPISGHRSVSWYQQTPGQGLQFLFEYFSETQRNKGNFPGRFSGRQFSNSRSEMNVSTLELGDSALYLCASSFMDTEAFFGQGTRLTVV.

This clone was found once. V and J are TRBV7-9 and TRBJ1-6; 8 nucleotides agree with TRBD1. Germline CDR1 reads SEHNR; CDR2 reads FQNEAQ (reference sequence). The CDR3 runs 15 residues. V lost 1 base, J lost 6 bases, and 2 bases stayed unmatched. The CDR3 protein is CASSLEGQANSPLHF. The CDR3 region has the DNA TGTGCCAGCAGCTTAGAGGGACAGGCTAATTCACCCCTCCACTTT.

The V gene is TRBV10-3, the J gene TRBJ2-1; 14 bases line up with TRBD2. V shed 10 bases, J shed 7 bases, and the junction held 6 bases outside the gene matches. The CDR3 is 14 residues long. Germline V gene sequence: CDR1 ENHRY, CDR2 SYGVKD. The DNA of the CDR3 is TGTGCCACTTCGGGACTAGCGGGAGATAATGAGCAGTTCTTC. Translating it yields CATSGLAGDNEQFF.

The V call is TRBV7-2, the J call TRBJ2-7; D assignment may be TRBD1 or TRBD2 (5 bases each). CDR3 size: 15 residues. Germline-derived CDR1 and CDR2 are SGHTA and FQGNSA. The V gene lost 2 bases and the J gene lost 7 bases, with 18 bases spanning the gap. CDR3 nucleotides: TGTGCCAGCAGCTTAACCCAGGGCGCCTCGGGAGAGCAGTACTTC. Protein: CASSLTQGASGEQYF.

This clone was recorded only once. This rearrangement joins TRBV6-1 to TRBJ2-7, with no clear D. The germline V gene encodes CDR1 MNHNS and CDR2 SASEGT. Deletions cut 0 bases from V and 0 bases from J, with 3 bases between. The CDR3 runs 13 residues. Here the CDR3 reads CASSEADSYEQYF. The DNA of the CDR3 is TGTGCCAGCAGTGAAGCAGACTCCTACGAGCAGTACTTC.

CDR3 amino acids: CASRPGLAGDTQYF. CDR3 DNA: TGCGCCAGCAGACCGGGACTAGCGGGAGATACGCAGTATTTT. The genes are TRBV10-2 and TRBJ2-3, with 12 bases aligning to TRBD2. The CDR3 is made up of 14 amino acids. CDR1 and CDR2 (germline): WSHSY, SAAADI. V trimming: 6 bases; J trimming: 5 bases; junction bases outside the gene matches: 3.

V and J are TRBV30 and TRBJ2-1; possibly TRBD2 for D (7 bases). The ends were cut back, 2 bases at V and 2 bases at J, with 22 bases in the middle. The CDR3 spans 18 residues. From germline, CDR1 is GTSNPN and CDR2 SVGIG (reference sequence). The CDR3 bases are TGTGCCTGGAGTAGGGGGTTTTTTGCGGGGGACCCCTACAATGAGCAGTTCTTC. Protein product: CAWSRGFFAGDPYNEQFF.

V and J are TRBV9 and TRBJ2-1, with TRBD2 matching 8 bases. The germline V gene encodes CDR1 SGDLS and CDR2 YYNGEE. With V trimmed by 3 bases and J by 0 bases, 20 bases remained unmatched. The CDR3 is 21 residues long. CDR3 amino acids: CASSASLLGGLAGSSYNEQFF. In DNA form, the CDR3 reads TGTGCCAGCAGCGCGAGTCTCCTAGGGGGGCTAGCGGGCAGCTCCTACAATGAGCAGTTCTTC.

In this sample, this clone turned up a few times. The DNA for the CDR3 is TGCGCCAGCAGCTTGGATGGGGGACTAGCGGGCCAAAACGGGTTCTTC. Its protein is CASSLDGGLAGQNGFF. This rearrangement joins TRBV5-1 to TRBJ2-1, with 12 bases fitting TRBD2. This CDR3 has 16 amino acids. The germline gives CDR1 SGHRS, CDR2 YFSETQ. Losses at the gene ends were 0 bases for V and 15 bases for J; bases not matched to a gene: 13.

This clone is a singleton in its sample. The chain employs TRBV29-1 and TRBJ2-2; D is undetermined. Trimming removed 4 bases from V and 7 bases from J, with 7 bases in between. Germline-derived CDR1 and CDR2 are SQVTM and ANQGSEA. The length of the CDR3 is 11 residues. The CDR3 nucleotides read TGCAGCGTTGTATGGGGCGGGGAGCTGTTTTTT. Translation: CSVVWGGELFF.

The rearrangement links TRBV27 to TRBJ1-2, with 7 bases identical to TRBD1. The CDR3 is 13 residues long. The V segment lost 5 bases and the J segment 5 bases; nucleotides outside the gene matches: 5. In germline, CDR1 is MNHEY, CDR2 SMNVEV (reference sequence). CDR3 nucleotide sequence: TGTGCCAGCAGTGCGGACAGGACATATGGCTACACCTTC. It encodes CASSADRTYGYTF.

The chain joins TRBV6-5 to TRBJ1-3; 8 nucleotides align to TRBD1. CDR1 MNHEY and CDR2 SVGAGI come from the germline V gene. The length of the CDR3 is 13 residues. J lost 6 bases, V lost 4 bases, and 2 bases had no gene match. The CDR3 sequence is CASSSTGVNTIYF. The CDR3, as DNA: TGTGCCAGCAGTTCGACAGGGGTAAACACCATATATTTT.